These T cell receptor beta chains were read from a single sample in a study of T cells in localized non-small cell lung cancer. Clones were read by immunoSEQ multiplex PCR, and TCRdb kept only the in-frame ones, dropping some. Here the sample spans around 30,000 clones, roughly 92% being singletons. Sequenced material: peripheral blood, taken before any cancer treatment. The receptors shown here come from a woman aged 40 to 75 with stage I lung adenocarcinoma. Each CDR3 is given with its conserved first and last residue. The D gene is left open where the match is weak. Clone size is stated in some rows and not others, as once, few, many or a class when expanded.

D gene: NA
V gene: TRBV10-3
clone size: once
J gene: TRBJ2-7
CDR3 DNA: TGTGCCATCAGGGAAGAACAGGGTTTAAGGGACTTC
CDR3 protein: CAIREEQGLRDF

D gene: NA
V gene: TRBV18
clone size: NA
J gene: TRBJ2-2
CDR3 DNA: TGTGCCAGCTCACCCGCCGAGCGAACCGGGGAGCTGTTTTTT
CDR3 protein: CASSPAERTGELFF

D gene: NA
V gene: TRBV13
clone size: NA
J gene: TRBJ2-1
CDR3 DNA: TGTGCCAGCAGCGACAGGAATGAGCAGTTCTTC
CDR3 protein: CASSDRNEQFF

D gene: NA
V gene: TRBV5-4
clone size: once
J gene: TRBJ1-1
CDR3 DNA: TGTGCCAGCAGCTTGGGGGGAGGCGACACTGAAGCTTTCTTT
CDR3 protein: CASSLGGGDTEAFF

D gene: NA
V gene: TRBV4-2
clone size: NA
J gene: TRBJ1-2
CDR3 DNA: TGTGCCAGCAGCCAAGTGAACAGCGCTAACTATGGCTACACCTTC
CDR3 protein: CASSQVNSANYGYTF

D gene: NA
V gene: TRBV28
clone size: NA
J gene: TRBJ2-3
CDR3 DNA: TGTGCCAGCAACACCCGGGTAGATACGCAGTATTTT
CDR3 protein: CASNTRVDTQYF

D gene: NA
V gene: TRBV6-6
clone size: NA
J gene: TRBJ1-1
CDR3 DNA: TGTGCCAGCAGTTACTCAAGGGGCGCCAACACTGAAGCTTTCTTT
CDR3 protein: CASSYSRGANTEAFF

D gene: NA
V gene: TRBV10-3
clone size: NA
J gene: TRBJ1-5
CDR3 DNA: TGTGCCATCAGTGAGTCTAAGGGCAATCAGCCCCAGCATTTT
CDR3 protein: CAISESKGNQPQHF

D gene: NA
V gene: TRBV6-5
clone size: few
J gene: TRBJ1-6
CDR3 DNA: TGTGCCAGCAGTTACTCCATCAACAGGGATAATTCACCCCTCCACTTT
CDR3 protein: CASSYSINRDNSPLHF

D gene: NA
V gene: TRBV7-8
clone size: NA
J gene: TRBJ1-2
CDR3 DNA: TGTGCCAGCAGCTTCGGCCCCATGAGGTCGGGACCCTATGGCTACACCTTC
CDR3 protein: CASSFGPMRSGPYGYTF

D gene: NA
V gene: TRBV7-9
clone size: NA
J gene: TRBJ2-3
CDR3 DNA: TGTGCCAGCAGCTTAGGTCGGGCCTCAGATACGCAGTATTTT
CDR3 protein: CASSLGRASDTQYF

D gene: TRBD2
V gene: TRBV7-3
clone size: NA
J gene: TRBJ2-3
CDR3 DNA: TGTGCCAGCAGCCTCCGCGGGGGAGATACGCAGTATTTT
CDR3 protein: CASSLRGGDTQYF

D gene: NA
V gene: TRBV4-3
clone size: NA
J gene: TRBJ2-2
CDR3 DNA: TGCGCCAGCAGCAGGACAGAGAACACCGGGGAGCTGTTTTTT
CDR3 protein: CASSRTENTGELFF